This T cell receptor beta chain was profiled in a study of cytomegalovirus exposure and HLA in healthy donors. A word on this clone: Its antigen is still unknown.

Study-wide results and limits: In a later analysis, V- and J-gene trimming of beta chains associated with a DCLRE1C missense variant, replicated independently.

With 60 Vbeta and 13 Jbeta primers, the PCR was carried out. TCRdb's copy holds only in-frame clones and misses some; the assay was immunoSEQ multiplex PCR. The sample has 84,000 or so clones; roughly three quarters are singletons. Germline values: CDR1 MGHDK, CDR2 SYGVNS. The CDR3 spans 14 residues. The ends lost 5 bases at V and 11 bases at J; junction bases unmatched: 12. Sequenced: PBMCs. The clonotype was recovered from a young man in good health and CMV-seronegative. This chain joins TRBV25-1 and TRBJ1-1; 9 nucleotides agree with TRBD1. In nucleotides, the CDR3 is TGTGCCAGCAGTATCAGCTGGACAGGGGATCGGGCTTTCTTT. Its translation is CASSISWTGDRAFF.